This TCR beta chain was sequenced for a study of blood T cell repertoires in COVID-19. At the level of the study: Specimens from acute and convalescent COVID-19 originated in the United States, Italy and Spain. T cells, B-cell-depleted T cells, or PBMCs provided the cDNA or gDNA that served as material.

Study processing details: Amplification with reference gene primers provided the estimates of nucleated cell counts. Clones were read by immunoSEQ multiplex PCR, and TCRdb kept only the in-frame ones, dropping some. For V, J and clone size, that table is used; D and trimming come from the DNA. The sample carries around 81,000 clones, about 80% recorded once. This CDR3 region has 15 residues. J was trimmed by 5 bases and V by 6 bases; bases with no gene match: 7. Germline CDR1 is SGHTA and CDR2 is FQGNSA. This chain joins TRBV7-2 and TRBJ2-2; 9 nucleotides agree with TRBD1. The sequenced sample consisted of peripheral blood. The source of this sequence is a human donor in a cohort sampled during active COVID-19. CDR3 in DNA: TGTGCCAGCAGATTTATCGGACAGGGGACCGGGGAGCTGTTTTTT. It translates to CASRFIGQGTGELFF.